These 2 T cell receptor beta chains share one sample of origin, sequenced in a study of regulatory T cells in long-lasting Graves disease. Indicated time point: persistent/refractory GD, antithyroid drugs over 5 years with positive TRAb. PBMC RNA served as the TCR library source. HTBI primers from iRepertoire and Arm-PCR of CDR3 regions yielded the TCR beta libraries. TCRdb processed the multiplex PCR reads anew with MiXCR; each CDR3 protein has one entry. The sample lists hundreds of thousands of distinct CDR3 sequences, about 32% occurring once. The input for sequencing was peripheral blood mononuclear cells (PBMCs), taken when the disease was refractory, from a patient treated with antithyroid drugs. These receptors originate from a female donor with Graves disease.

Comment on this clonotype: A much larger clone differs from this one at a single base, so this may be a read error. The chain carries TRBV28 and TRBJ1-1; no reliable D call. The germline gives CDR1 MDHEN, CDR2 SYDVKM. The CDR3 totals 14 residues. The CDR3 nucleotides are TGTGCCGGCAGTTTAGTTTCTACCGCCCCTGAAGCTTTCTTT. This translates into CAGSLVSTAPEAFF.

The rearrangement links TRBV10-1 to TRBJ2-2; no firm D call. This CDR3 has 18 residues. Trimming removed 1 base at V and 6 bases at J, with 21 bases between. Germline loops: CDR1 WNHNN, CDR2 SYGVQD (reference sequence). In DNA form, the CDR3 reads TGCGCCAGCAGTGAGTTAACGGGCGGAGTGTTCTCGCCCGGGGAGCTGTTTTTT. Translating gives CASSELTGGVFSPGELFF.